This TCR beta chain was captured in a study of blood T cell repertoires in COVID-19. Study information: Symptom resolution, clearance, or two negative PCRs marked donors in Cohort 3 as recovered. T cells, B-cell-depleted T cells, or PBMCs provided the cDNA or gDNA that served as material. The United States, Italy and Spain provided the acute and convalescent COVID-19 samples.

Assay used: immunoSEQ multiplex PCR; TCRdb lists only in-frame clones, some missing. The sample has hundreds of thousands of clones, approximately 89% seen once. Germline CDR1 is MDHEN and CDR2 is SYDVKM. V lost 8 bases and J 4 bases, leaving 19 bases between the germline ends. This CDR3 is built from 15 residues. Participants were placed into cohorts based on the clinical history they reported. The source is a man in his forties or fifties in a cohort exposed to, infected with or recovered from COVID-19 (not recorded which). Source material: PBMCs or T cells enriched from blood (not recorded which). This sequence joins TRBV28 and TRBJ2-3; possible D gene TRBD2, 5 bases. The CDR3 DNA sequence: TGTGCCAGCTTCCCAACTAGAGTAGTACCAGATACGCAGTATTTT. It specifies CASFPTRVVPDTQYF.